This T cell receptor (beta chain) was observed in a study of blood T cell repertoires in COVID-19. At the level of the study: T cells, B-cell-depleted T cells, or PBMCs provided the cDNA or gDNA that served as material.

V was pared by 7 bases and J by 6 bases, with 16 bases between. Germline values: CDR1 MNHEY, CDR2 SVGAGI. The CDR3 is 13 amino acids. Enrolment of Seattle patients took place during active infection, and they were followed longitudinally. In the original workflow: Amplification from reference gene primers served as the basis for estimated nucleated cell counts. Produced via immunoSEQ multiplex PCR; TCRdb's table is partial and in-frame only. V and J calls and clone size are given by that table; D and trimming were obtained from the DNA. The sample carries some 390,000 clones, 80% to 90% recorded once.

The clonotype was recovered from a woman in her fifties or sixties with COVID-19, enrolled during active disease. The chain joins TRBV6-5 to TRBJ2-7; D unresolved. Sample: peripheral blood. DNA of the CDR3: TGTGCCAGCACCGACGTCGAGGTGGGCGAGCAGTACTTC. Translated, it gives CASTDVEVGEQYF.